These 21 T cell receptor beta chains were sequenced from one sample in a study of T cells in Graves' hyperthyroidism and ophthalmopathy. RNA transcripts provided the source from which TCR beta CDR3 regions were amplified. The HTBI set primed first-round TCR CDR3 RT-PCR. TCRdb ran MiXCR on the multiplex PCR reads and lists one entry per CDR3 protein. The sample holds 350,000 to 450,000 distinct CDR3 sequences, approximately 13% seen once. Specimen: blood. The source is a woman in her sixties with Graves' hyperthyroidism.

This clonotype appeared a few times. The V call is TRBV6-5, the J call TRBJ2-7; D not resolved. The CDR3 runs to 13 residues. CDR1 and CDR2 from the germline V gene are MNHEY and SVGAGI. V was cut by 0 bases and J by 6 bases, with 9 bases left in between. The CDR3 here is CASSYSRGVEQYF. The CDR3 nucleotides are TGTGCCAGCAGTTACTCGAGAGGTGTCGAGCAGTACTTC.

This clonotype was observed at least ten times. The J gene is TRBJ2-1, the V gene TRBV20-1; TRBD2 matches at 11 bases. Trimming cost V 0 bases and J 2 bases; bases outside gene matches: 9. The CDR3 sequence is 18 residues long. CDR1 is DFQATT and CDR2 is SNEGSKA in the germline V gene (reference sequence). The CDR3 coding sequence is TGCAGTGCTAGAGATTTAAGTGGGACTAGCGGCGCCTACAATGAGCAGTTCTTC. This sequence encodes CSARDLSGTSGAYNEQFF.

This clonotype occurred many times. The chain couples TRBV2 to TRBJ2-1, with D tentatively TRBD2 (6 bases). V was clipped by 6 bases and J by 4 bases, with 13 bases between them. Germline V gene lookup returns CDR1 SNHLY and CDR2 FYNNEI. The CDR3 spans 14 residues. The CDR3 loop reads CASSPSARYNEQFF. The CDR3 bases are TGTGCCAGCAGCCCTAGCGCTCGGTACAATGAGCAGTTCTTC.

This clonotype appeared a few times. The chain links TRBV4-2 to TRBJ1-3, with D perhaps matching TRBD1 (6 bases). The CDR3 runs 14 residues. Trimming stripped 2 bases from V and 2 bases from J, with 7 bases between. CDR1 is LGHNA and CDR2 is YNFKEQ in the germline V gene. CDR3 sequence: CASSQTGTGNTIYF. In DNA form, the CDR3 reads TGTGCCAGCAGCCAAACAGGGACTGGAAACACCATATATTTT.

As concerns this clonotype: At one of its ends the junction is not consistent with the germline gene, which may arise from a read error. The chain combines TRBV7-7 with TRBJ2-3, with D uncertain. The germline gives CDR1 SSHAT, CDR2 FNYEAQ (reference sequence). The CDR3 covers 13 residues. CDR3 protein: CASSRNVLDTQYF. The CDR3 DNA is TGTGCTAGCAGCAGAAACGTATTGGATACGCAGTATTTT.

This clonotype came up a few times. This chain uses TRBV6-1 with TRBJ2-2, with D possibly being TRBD1 or TRBD2 (6 bases each). The germline CDR1 and CDR2 sequences are MNHNS and SASEGT. The ends were cut back, 3 bases at V and 4 bases at J, with 12 bases in the middle. The CDR3 is 15 residues long. CDR3 DNA sequence: TGTGCCAGCAGTGATTTAGGGGGGTCCACCGGGGAGCTGTTTTTT. Protein: CASSDLGGSTGELFF.

This clonotype occurred many times. The chain employs TRBV13 and TRBJ2-2; 12 bases align to TRBD2. CDR1 and CDR2 (germline): PRHDT, FYEKMQ (reference sequence). The CDR3 contains 17 residues. V gave up 3 bases and J gave up 4 bases; unmatched junction bases: 6. CDR3 bases: TGTGCCAGCAGCTTGCGTCTAGCGGGAGGGGGCACCGGGGAGCTGTTTTTT. Its protein is CASSLRLAGGGTGELFF. The full variable domain, with the rest looked up from reference TRBV13 and TRBJ2-2, is AAGVIQSPRHLIKEKRETATLKCYPIPRHDTVYWYQQGPGQDPQFLISFYEKMQSDKGSIPDRFSAQQFSDYHSELNMSSLELGDSALYFCASSLRLAGGGTGELFFGEGSRLTVL.

This clonotype was observed at least ten times. This rearrangement joins TRBV20-1 to TRBJ2-3, with D possibly matching TRBD1 (5 bases). The germline V gene encodes CDR1 DFQATT and CDR2 SNEGSKA (reference sequence). V was shortened by 4 bases and J by 4 bases, with 15 bases between the two germline ends. This CDR3 contains 14 residues. The CDR3 coding sequence is TGCAGTGCTACCAGCAGGGAACCATCAGATACGCAGTATTTT. Translated: CSATSREPSDTQYF.

The CDR3, as DNA: TGCGCCAGCAGCTTGGGGACAGGAGGGGAAGAAAAACTGTTTTTT. It translates to CASSLGTGGEEKLFF. The chain employs TRBV5-1 and TRBJ1-4; 7 bases fit TRBD1. From germline, CDR1 is SGHRS and CDR2 YFSETQ. Trimming removed 0 bases from V and 8 bases from J; junction bases left unmatched: 7. The CDR3 has 15 residues.

This clonotype was detected ten times or more. This chain uses TRBV2 with TRBJ2-1; 8 bases are shared with TRBD1. Germline CDR1 SNHLY, CDR2 FYNNEI. This CDR3 comprises 12 residues. V gave up 8 bases and J gave up 4 bases; unmatched junction bases: 1. CDR3 in amino acids: CASGTGYNEQFF. The CDR3 DNA is TGTGCCAGCGGGACAGGATACAATGAGCAGTTCTTC.

This clonotype was counted many times. The J gene is TRBJ2-7, the V gene TRBV11-2; a possible D gene is TRBD2 (6 bases). The V and J ends lost 0 bases and 0 bases respectively, with 9 bases between them. The CDR3 length is 15 residues. Per germline, CDR1 SGHAT and CDR2 FQNNGV. In nucleotides, the CDR3 is TGTGCCAGCAGCTTAGAGCGGGGTGTCTCCTACGAGCAGTACTTC. This encodes CASSLERGVSYEQYF.

This clonotype came up many times. The chain couples TRBV27 to TRBJ2-3; TRBD2 matches at 13 bases. Trimming at V came to 7 bases and at J to 10 bases, leaving 14 bases not matched to a gene. This CDR3 spans 16 amino acids. Germline V gene sequence: CDR1 MNHEY, CDR2 SMNVEV (reference sequence). DNA of the CDR3: TGTGCCAGCAAATCCCGGACTAGCGGGAGATTTCCAGCGCAGTATTTT. Encoded protein: CASKSRTSGRFPAQYF.

This clonotype was picked up many times. This chain uses TRBV5-1 with TRBJ1-1; D not resolved. This CDR3 has 12 amino acids. In germline, CDR1 is SGHRS, CDR2 YFSETQ. V was cut by 2 bases and J by 13 bases, with 15 bases left in between. This CDR3 reads CASSFSGSQVFF. Written as DNA, the CDR3 is TGCGCCAGCAGCTTTTCGGGCAGTCAGGTTTTCTTT.

This clonotype was seen ten or more times. The rearrangement joins TRBV3-1 to TRBJ2-5; TRBD2 matches 8 bases. Germline V gives CDR1 LGHDT, CDR2 YNNKEL (reference sequence). The CDR3 totals 14 residues. V was clipped by 2 bases and J by 6 bases; unmatched bases: 5. CDR3 sequence reads: CASSQTGTSQTQYF. The CDR3 coding sequence is TGTGCCAGCAGCCAAACCGGGACTAGTCAGACCCAGTACTTC.

V is TRBV9 and J is TRBJ2-1; D is uncertain. Trimming took 5 bases from V and 2 from J, leaving 11 bases between them. The CDR3 is 14 amino acids. In germline, CDR1 is SGDLS, CDR2 YYNGEE. The CDR3, as DNA: TGTGCCAGCAGTCTGAGTTATGCCTACAATGAGCAGTTCTTC. It yields the protein CASSLSYAYNEQFF.

This clonotype was found many times. The chain recombines TRBV12-3 or TRBV12-4 with TRBJ2-7; D is possibly TRBD2 (5 bases). V lost 1 base and J 0 bases, leaving 13 bases between the germline ends. The CDR3 consists of 16 residues. CDR3 coding DNA: TGTGCCAGCAGTTTAGGACTATCGAGCGGCTCCTACGAGCAGTACTTC. This translates into CASSLGLSSGSYEQYF.

There are many counts of this clonotype. The rearrangement uses TRBV9 and TRBJ1-6; D gene unclear. Trimming took 6 bases from V and 7 from J, leaving 17 bases between them. This CDR3 comprises 15 residues. Germline V gives CDR1 SGDLS, CDR2 YYNGEE. The CDR3 loop is CASTPGVGGNSPLHF. The CDR3 nucleotides read TGTGCCAGCACCCCCGGGGTGGGTGGCAATTCACCCCTCCACTTT.

V is TRBV27 and J is TRBJ2-7; a weak D match, TRBD2 (7 bases). V was clipped by 4 bases and J by 0 bases, with 10 bases between them. CDR1 is MNHEY, CDR2 SMNVEV, per germline (reference sequence). There are 14 residues in the CDR3. Here the CDR3 reads CASSWEGHSYEQYF. In nucleotides, the CDR3 is TGTGCCAGCAGTTGGGAGGGACACTCCTACGAGCAGTACTTC.

This clonotype was detected only a few times. As DNA, the CDR3 is TGTGCCAGCAGCTTAGGGGGAGCCGGGAAAGAGACCCAGTACTTC. Amino acid sequence: CASSLGGAGKETQYF. V usage is TRBV7-6 and J usage is TRBJ2-5; a weak D match, TRBD2 (5 bases). Germline V lookup: CDR1 SGHVS, CDR2 FNYEAQ. This CDR3 region has 15 residues. Trimming shortened V by 1 base and J by 3 bases, and 12 bases separated the two germline ends.

This clonotype was seen many times. The CDR3 sequence is CASSLRFSPLHF. The CDR3 bases are TGTGCCAGCAGCTTACGGTTTTCACCCCTCCACTTT. The chain carries TRBV7-3 and TRBJ1-6; D remains unclear. The CDR3 extends over 12 amino acids. The germline V and J ends were trimmed by 2 bases and 9 bases, with 5 bases remaining between them. Germline CDR1 reads SGHTA; CDR2 reads FQGTGA.

This clonotype was detected many times. V usage is TRBV30 and J usage is TRBJ1-2, with a weak D call TRBD1 (5 bases). The CDR3 has 13 residues. Germline V gene sequence: CDR1 GTSNPN, CDR2 SVGIG (reference sequence). V gave up 5 bases and J gave up 5 bases, with 15 bases separating them. CDR3: CAWALQGEYGYTF. The DNA of the CDR3 is TGTGCCTGGGCCCTTCAGGGAGAATATGGCTACACCTTC.